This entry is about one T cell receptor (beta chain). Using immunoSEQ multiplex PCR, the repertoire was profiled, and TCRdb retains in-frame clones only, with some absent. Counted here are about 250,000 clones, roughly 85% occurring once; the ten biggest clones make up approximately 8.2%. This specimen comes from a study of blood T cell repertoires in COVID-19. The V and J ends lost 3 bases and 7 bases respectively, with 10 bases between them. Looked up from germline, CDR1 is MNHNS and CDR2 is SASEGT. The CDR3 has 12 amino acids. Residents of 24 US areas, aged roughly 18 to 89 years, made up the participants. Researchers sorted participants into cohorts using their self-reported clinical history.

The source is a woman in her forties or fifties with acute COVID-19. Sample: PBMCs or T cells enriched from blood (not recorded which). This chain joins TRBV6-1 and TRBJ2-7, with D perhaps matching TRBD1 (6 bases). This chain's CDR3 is CASSDERGEQYF. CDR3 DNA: TGTGCCAGCAGTGATGAGAGGGGGGAGCAGTACTTC.